The 3 T cell receptor beta chains in this list originate from one sample, sequenced in a study of blood T cell repertoires in COVID-19 (TCRdb year 2020). Libraries were constructed by the immunoSEQ multiplex PCR assay. As stored in TCRdb, this immuneACCESS dataset retains in-frame rearrangements with V and J assigned. A fraction of the clones does not appear; measured against another copy, unresolved V genes explain less than half of the discrepancy, and the remainder lacks a known reason. This sample comprises roughly 250,000 clones, around nine tenths of them detected only once. Of the sample, approximately 2% is held by the ten largest clones. Sequencing used PBMCs or T cells enriched from blood (not recorded which). The receptors come from a young woman who had recovered from COVID-19.

Only one count was recorded for this clone. V is TRBV9 and J is TRBJ2-2, with a possible D match to TRBD2 (5 bases). This CDR3 spans 19 amino acids. Germline assignment: CDR1 SGDLS and CDR2 YYNGEE. The V and J ends lost 0 bases and 0 bases respectively, with 18 bases between them. For the CDR3, the DNA is TGTGCCAGCAGCGTAGAGGAGTTAGGGAGCCGAGCGAACACCGGGGAGCTGTTTTTT. This encodes CASSVEELGSRANTGELFF.

This chain joins TRBV10-3 and TRBJ2-2, with D possibly being TRBD1 (5 bases). This CDR3 is built from 13 residues. Trimming stripped 3 bases from V and 4 bases from J, with 6 bases between. The germline V gene encodes CDR1 ENHRY and CDR2 SYGVKD. This chain's CDR3 is CAISETGTGELFF. The CDR3 region has the DNA TGTGCCATCAGTGAAACAGGCACCGGGGAGCTGTTTTTT.

CDR3 amino acids: CASSSLPRGTTTRNTIYF. The CDR3 DNA reads TGTGCCAGCAGCTCGCTCCCTCGGGGGACCACCACTAGAAACACCATATATTTT. The genes are TRBV7-6 and TRBJ1-3; a possible D gene is TRBD1 (5 bases). V lost 4 bases to trimming and J lost 5 bases, with 24 bases between them. Germline-derived CDR1 and CDR2 are SGHVS and FNYEAQ. This CDR3 is built from 18 residues.